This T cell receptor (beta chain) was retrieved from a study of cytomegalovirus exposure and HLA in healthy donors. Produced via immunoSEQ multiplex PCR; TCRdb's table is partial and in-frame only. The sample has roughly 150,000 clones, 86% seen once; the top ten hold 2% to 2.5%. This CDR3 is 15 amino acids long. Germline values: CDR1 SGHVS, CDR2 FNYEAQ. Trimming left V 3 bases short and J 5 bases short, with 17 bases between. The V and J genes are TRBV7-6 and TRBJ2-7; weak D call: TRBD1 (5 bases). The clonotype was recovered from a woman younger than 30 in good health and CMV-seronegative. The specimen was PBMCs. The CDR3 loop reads CASSLSIPGLDEQYF. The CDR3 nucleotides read TGTGCCAGCAGCTTGTCTATTCCAGGGCTCGACGAGCAGTACTTC.